One and the same sample provided the 14 T cell receptor beta chains below, sequenced in a study of T cell repertoires and HLA-DP antigens. The repertoire was sequenced with immunoSEQ multiplex PCR; TCRdb's copy has only in-frame clones and lacks some. This table holds 90,000 to 130,000 clones, almost 95% found once. These TCRs' antigens remain unknown. Sequencing used CD4+ T cells from PBMCs. The receptors here all came from a woman aged 18-29 years in good health and CMV-seronegative.

The rearrangement uses TRBV6-5 and TRBJ2-1; TRBD1 is a possible D gene (8 bases). This CDR3 has 14 residues. V lost 5 bases and J 7 bases, leaving 15 bases between the germline ends. Per germline, CDR1 MNHEY and CDR2 SVGAGI. The CDR3 nucleotides are TGTGCCAGCAGTCACGACAGGGGAGGGAATGAGCAGTTCTTC. Translating gives CASSHDRGGNEQFF.

Only one count was recorded for this clone. The chain couples TRBV27 to TRBJ2-5; 7 bases agree with TRBD2. Germline-derived CDR1 and CDR2 are MNHEY and SMNVEV (reference sequence). Unmatched junction bases numbered 8, after V lost 5 bases and J lost 2 bases. This CDR3 has 15 amino acids. CDR3 loop: CASSDPWGGQETQYF. In nucleotides, the CDR3 is TGTGCCAGCAGTGACCCATGGGGGGGGCAAGAGACCCAGTACTTC.

This chain joins TRBV19 and TRBJ1-5; D gene unclear. This CDR3 contains 14 residues. Deletions cut 7 bases from V and 5 bases from J, with 15 bases between. Germline-derived CDR1 and CDR2 are LNHDA and SQIVND (reference sequence). The CDR3 DNA sequence: TGTGCCAGTACGAGGATTGGAGGCGATCAGCCCCAGCATTTT. Its protein is CASTRIGGDQPQHF.

This chain joins TRBV10-3 and TRBJ2-5; D unresolved. CDR1 and CDR2 (germline): ENHRY, SYGVKD. The CDR3 extends over 12 amino acids. Deletions cut 2 bases from V and 4 bases from J, with 5 bases between. The CDR3 loop reads CAISEARETQYF. DNA for the CDR3: TGTGCCATCAGTGAGGCCAGAGAGACCCAGTACTTC.

The chain employs TRBV6-6 and TRBJ2-7; perhaps D is TRBD1 or TRBD2 (6 bases each). Trimming stripped 5 bases from V and 5 bases from J, with 13 bases between. The CDR3 is made up of 13 amino acids. Germline V CDR1 and CDR2: MNHNY, SVGAGI (reference sequence). The CDR3 DNA reads TGTGCCAGCAGTGGGGGGCCGGCGGACGAGCAGTACGTC. This translates into CASSGGPADEQYV.

The chain has TRBV7-9 and TRBJ2-7; D not resolved. Germline CDR1 is SEHNR and CDR2 is FQNEAQ (reference sequence). This CDR3 region has 12 residues. V lost 2 bases, J lost 6 bases, and 8 bases lay in between. The CDR3 sequence: CASSLTSGEQYF. In DNA, the CDR3 is TGTGCCAGCAGCTTAACCTCTGGCGAGCAGTACTTC.

The chain couples TRBV9 to TRBJ2-7; D not certain. CDR3 length: 14 residues. From germline, CDR1 is SGDLS and CDR2 YYNGEE. V lost 0 bases and J lost 1, with 8 bases in between. The CDR3 sequence is CASSVEGGSYEQYF. CDR3 DNA sequence: TGTGCCAGCAGCGTAGAGGGCGGTTCCTACGAGCAGTACTTC.

The chain couples TRBV28 to TRBJ1-1, with no clear D. The CDR3 is 14 residues long. Germline V gives CDR1 MDHEN, CDR2 SYDVKM. With 4 bases removed from V and 0 bases from J, the gap between germline ends came to 9 bases. In DNA form, the CDR3 reads TGTGCCAGCAGTTCTGTGGGAATGAACACTGAAGCTTTCTTT. This encodes CASSSVGMNTEAFF. The variable domain in full, completed from reference TRBV28 and TRBJ1-1, reads DVKVTQSSRYLVKRTGEKVFLECVQDMDHENMFWYRQDPGLGLRLIYFSYDVKMKEKGDIPEGYSVSREKKERFSLILESASTNQTSMYLCASSSVGMNTEAFFGQGTRLTVV.

For this clone: The junction differs from germline at one of its ends, possibly a read error. CDR3 bases: TGTGCTAGCAGCCAGGGTCGGAATCAGCCCCAGCATTTT. Protein: CASSQGRNQPQHF. The gene calls are TRBV7-7 and TRBJ1-5; TRBD1 might be the D (5 bases). CDR3 length equals 13 residues. Germline-derived CDR1 and CDR2 are SSHAT and FNYEAQ (reference sequence).

The genes are TRBV4-1 and TRBJ2-7, with TRBD1 identical over 8 bases. Germline V lookup: CDR1 MGHRA, CDR2 YSYEKL. With 4 bases clipped from V and 6 bases from J, the junction kept 11 bases outside the gene matches. The CDR3 contains 15 residues. DNA for the CDR3: TGCGCCAGCAGCCCTGGACTCGACAGGGGCAGCGAGCAGTACTTC. It is translated as CASSPGLDRGSEQYF.

This clone was picked up one time. The rearrangement joins TRBV7-3 to TRBJ2-1; 7 positions agree with TRBD2. The J segment lost 0 bases and the V segment lost 1 base, leaving 6 bases of the junction unmatched. The CDR3 is 17 amino acids. The germline V gene encodes CDR1 SGHTA and CDR2 FQGTGA. CDR3 protein: CASSLKLAVHSYNEQFF. The CDR3 DNA sequence: TGTGCCAGCAGCTTAAAGCTAGCGGTACACTCCTACAATGAGCAGTTCTTC.

The chain is built from TRBV7-9 and TRBJ1-1, with a tentative D call TRBD1 (6 bases). The CDR3 loop spans 16 amino acids. V lost 4 bases and J 5 bases, leaving 20 bases between the germline ends. Per germline, CDR1 SEHNR and CDR2 FQNEAQ (reference sequence). Written as DNA, the CDR3 is TGTGCCAGCAGCTCGCCCGCGGGGGGCGGTTTTACTGAAGCTTTCTTT. Protein: CASSSPAGGGFTEAFF. Supplemented by reference TRBV7-9 and TRBJ1-1, the full variable domain reads DTGVSQNPRHKITKRGQNVTFRCDPISEHNRLYWYRQTLGQGPEFLTYFQNEAQLEKSRLLSDRFSAERPKGSFSTLEIQRTEQGDSAMYLCASSSPAGGGFTEAFFGQGTRLTVV.

The rearrangement uses TRBV27 and TRBJ1-2, with TRBD1 identical over 10 bases. The CDR3 length is 15 residues. Trimming at V came to 6 bases and at J to 3 bases, leaving 7 bases not matched to a gene. CDR1 is MNHEY and CDR2 is SMNVEV in the germline V gene (reference sequence). CDR3 sequence reads: CASSHRQGADYGYTF. DNA of the CDR3: TGTGCCAGCAGCCATCGACAGGGGGCAGACTATGGCTACACCTTC.

This rearrangement joins TRBV9 to TRBJ2-3; the match to TRBD1 covers 7 bases. Trimming cost V 5 bases and J 7 bases; bases outside gene matches: 13. CDR1 and CDR2 (germline): SGDLS, YYNGEE. This CDR3 has 15 amino acids. The CDR3 sequence is CASSVGQPHLNTQYF. The DNA of the CDR3 is TGTGCCAGCAGTGTGGGACAGCCACACCTTAATACGCAGTATTTT.